The source of this T cell receptor beta chain is a study of identical twins. General study findings and limits: Cross-sectional statistical analysis, not tracking of the same donors, underpinned the conclusions. Some out-of-frame alpha sequences were shared by twins, and these showed excess low generation probability.

This clonotype was recorded many times. Its target is not known. TCRdb re-analysed the 5' RACE reads in MiXCR, keeping a single row per CDR3 protein. The sample lists about 570,000 distinct CDR3 sequences, approximately 9.6% seen once, with approximately 3.2% in the top ten. These records were also assigned to another study, of yellow fever vaccine responses in identical twins. This second study notes: Reported findings indicate that twins' vaccine T cell responses seemed partially convergent, partially personalized.

The sample consisted of PBMCs. This TCR was sampled from a woman under 30 in good health.

The CDR3 nucleotides read TGTGCCAGCAGCCAAGTAGGCTACGAGCAGTACTTC. Translating it yields CASSQVGYEQYF. This chain links TRBV3-1 with TRBJ2-7, with D unclear. V gave up 1 base and J gave up 3 bases, with 4 bases separating them. This CDR3 has 12 amino acids. Germline loops: CDR1 LGHDT, CDR2 YNNKEL (reference sequence).